The next 20 T cell receptor beta chains were all read from a single sample in a study of cytomegalovirus exposure and HLA in healthy donors. The PCR had 60 Vbeta and 13 Jbeta primers. Sequenced by immunoSEQ multiplex PCR; TCRdb stores in-frame clones only, minus some. Of 150,000 to 200,000 clones listed, 75% to 85% are singletons. The sequencing sample was made of PBMCs. These TCRs come from a woman aged 25 to 39 in good health and CMV-seropositive.

As regards this clone: Other DNA sequences of this sample code for an identical CDR3. The chain combines TRBV5-1 with TRBJ2-5, with D tentatively TRBD2 (5 bases). Trimming took off 0 bases at V and 5 bases at J, with 8 bases between the two ends. This CDR3 contains 13 residues. In germline, CDR1 is SGHRS, CDR2 YFSETQ. The CDR3 here is CASSLARGETQYF. In DNA, the CDR3 is TGCGCCAGCAGCTTGGCCCGGGGTGAGACCCAGTACTTC.

The genes are TRBV18 and TRBJ1-4; D remains unclear. V was cut by 3 bases and J by 0 bases, with 8 bases left in between. Germline V gene lookup returns CDR1 KGHSH and CDR2 LQKENI. The CDR3 covers 15 residues. CDR3 nucleotides: TGTGCCAGCTCACCCACAGTTGCAACTAATGAAAAACTGTTTTTT. It specifies CASSPTVATNEKLFF.

The chain couples TRBV9 to TRBJ2-5; 8 bases are shared with TRBD1. V lost 4 bases, J lost 4 bases, and 9 bases stayed unmatched. Germline V CDR1 and CDR2: SGDLS, YYNGEE. The CDR3 has 15 residues. The CDR3 DNA reads TGTGCCAGCAGCACCCGACAGGGGCCGGGAGAGACCCAGTACTTC. This codes for CASSTRQGPGETQYF. The full variable domain, its missing parts supplied by reference TRBV9 and TRBJ2-5, is DSGVTQTPKHLITATGQRVTLRCSPRSGDLSVYWYQQSLDQGLQFLIQYYNGEERAKGNILERFSAQQFPDLHSELNLSSLELGDSALYFCASSTRQGPGETQYFGPGTRLLVL.

This chain uses TRBV10-3 with TRBJ2-5; no reliable D call. The CDR3 is 12 amino acids. V was shortened by 5 bases and J by 1 base, with 5 bases between the two germline ends. CDR1 and CDR2 (germline): ENHRY, SYGVKD. CDR3 sequence (DNA): TGTGCCATCAGTTCGGTCCAAGAGACCCAGTACTTC. It encodes CAISSVQETQYF.

This clone was counted a single time. V gene TRBV6-1 combines with J gene TRBJ2-7; 8 bases are a match to TRBD2. V lost 4 bases and J lost 2; bases outside the gene matches: 19. Germline CDR1 reads MNHNS; CDR2 reads SASEGT. This CDR3 contains 19 residues. Here the CDR3 reads CASSGPGQTGTRETYEQYF. Written as DNA, the CDR3 is TGTGCCAGCAGTGGCCCAGGACAGACCGGGACTAGGGAGACCTACGAGCAGTACTTC.

This chain connects TRBV29-1 to TRBJ1-4, with 7 bases aligning to TRBD1. CDR1 is SQVTM, CDR2 ANQGSEA, per germline. Losses at the gene ends were 4 bases for V and 5 bases for J; bases not matched to a gene: 4. The CDR3 runs to 13 residues. The CDR3 DNA sequence: TGCAGCGTTGCGGGGACAGAGAATGAAAAACTGTTTTTT. Protein product: CSVAGTENEKLFF.

This chain uses TRBV28 with TRBJ1-5; a weak D match, TRBD1 (5 bases). The CDR3 sequence is 15 residues long. The ends were cut back, 4 bases at V and 0 bases at J, with 10 bases in the middle. Germline loops: CDR1 MDHEN, CDR2 SYDVKM. For the CDR3, the DNA is TGTGCCAGCAGTTCACAGGTTTATAGCAATCAGCCCCAGCATTTT. It translates to CASSSQVYSNQPQHF.

The rearrangement uses TRBV5-1 and TRBJ2-5, with unresolved D. The J call is uncertain, as TRBJ2-7 better fits the DNA end. Per germline, CDR1 SGHRS and CDR2 YFSETQ. The CDR3 runs 13 residues. The CDR3 reads CASSFGPDYEQYF. The CDR3, as DNA: TGCGCCAGCAGCTTCGGGCCAGACTACGAGCAGTACTTC.

The V and J genes are TRBV28 and TRBJ1-2, with 7 positions matching TRBD1. V lost 2 bases to trimming and J lost 8 bases; unmatched junction nucleotides: 2. Germline CDR1 is MDHEN and CDR2 is SYDVKM. The CDR3 extends over 12 amino acids. The DNA of the CDR3 is TGTGCCAGCAGTTTACAGGGGGAAGGCTACACCTTC. It codes for CASSLQGEGYTF.

This chain links TRBV7-8 with TRBJ2-1, with 9 bases that match TRBD2. The V gene end was trimmed by 1 base and the J gene end by 6 bases; junction bases not matched to a gene: 1. Germline V lookup: CDR1 SGHVS, CDR2 FQNEAQ. This CDR3 spans 14 amino acids. The DNA of the CDR3 is TGTGCCAGCAGCTTAGTACTAGCGGGCAATGAGCAGTTCTTC. This gives the protein CASSLVLAGNEQFF. The full variable domain, its missing parts supplied by reference TRBV7-8 and TRBJ2-1, is GAGVSQSPRYKVAKRGQDVALRCDPISGHVSLFWYQQALGQGPEFLTYFQNEAQLDKSGLPSDRFFAERPEGSVSTLKIQRTQQEDSAVYLCASSLVLAGNEQFFGPGTRLTVL.

This rearrangement joins TRBV7-9 to TRBJ1-1, with D hard to call. The CDR3 sequence is 11 residues long. The germline V and J ends were trimmed by 5 bases and 3 bases, with 4 bases remaining between them. Per germline, CDR1 SEHNR and CDR2 FQNEAQ (reference sequence). CDR3 region: CASSRDTEAFF. The CDR3 region has the DNA TGTGCCAGCAGCCGGGACACTGAAGCTTTCTTT.

The genes are TRBV6-1 and TRBJ2-7; D possibly corresponds to TRBD1 (5 bases). The V and J ends lost 5 bases and 2 bases respectively, with 10 bases between them. CDR3 size: 13 residues. Germline V gives CDR1 MNHNS, CDR2 SASEGT. The CDR3 DNA reads as TGTGCCAGCAGTTGGACATTAGCCTACGAGCAGTACTTC. This sequence encodes CASSWTLAYEQYF.

This CDR3 is CASSFTGDYNEQFF. As DNA, the CDR3 is TGTGCCAGCAGCTTCACAGGGGACTACAATGAGCAGTTCTTC. The J gene is TRBJ2-1, the V gene TRBV11-3; 7 bases are shared with TRBD1. Germline lookup yields CDR1 SGHNT and CDR2 YENEEA. This CDR3 has 14 amino acids. With 3 bases clipped from V and 3 bases from J, the junction kept 2 bases outside the gene matches. Using reference TRBV11-3 and TRBJ2-1 for the parts outside the CDR3, the full variable domain is EAGVVQSPRYKIIEKKQPVAFWCNPISGHNTLYWYLQNLGQGPELLIRYENEEAVDDSQLPKDRFSAERLKGVDSTLKIQPAELGDSAVYLCASSFTGDYNEQFFGPGTRLTVL.

The CDR3 is CASSSGQGNSGANVLTF. The CDR3 DNA follows: TGCGCCAGCAGCTCGGGACAGGGTAACTCTGGGGCCAACGTCCTGACTTTC. The chain uses TRBV5-1 and TRBJ2-6, with 9 bases identical to TRBD1. Germline CDR1 and CDR2: SGHRS and YFSETQ. The CDR3 runs to 17 residues. Germline trimming cut 3 bases from V and 0 bases from J; bases unmatched to any gene: 4. Complete variable domain (other parts from reference TRBV5-1 and TRBJ2-6): KAGVTQTPRYLIKTRGQQVTLSCSPISGHRSVSWYQQTPGQGLQFLFEYFSETQRNKGNFPGRFSGRQFSNSRSEMNVSTLELGDSALYLCASSSGQGNSGANVLTFGAGSRLTVL.

A few counts support this clone. The chain employs TRBV11-2 and TRBJ2-1, with TRBD1 matching over 11 bases. This CDR3 contains 16 residues. Germline V gene data show CDR1 as SGHAT and CDR2 as FQNNGV. Trimming cost V 5 bases and J 8 bases; bases outside gene matches: 11. The chain's CDR3 is CASSAGTGGTKDEQFF. The CDR3, as DNA: TGTGCCAGCAGCGCTGGGACAGGGGGGACGAAGGATGAGCAGTTCTTC. Drawing the rest from reference TRBV11-2 and TRBJ2-1, the complete variable domain is EAGVAQSPRYKIIEKRQSVAFWCNPISGHATLYWYQQILGQGPKLLIQFQNNGVVDDSQLPKDRFSAERLKGVDSTLKIQPAKLEDSAVYLCASSAGTGGTKDEQFFGPGTRLTVL.

The chain uses TRBV29-1 and TRBJ2-3, with 9 bases lining up with TRBD2. J lost 2 bases, V lost 5 bases, and 8 bases had no gene match. This CDR3 is built from 15 residues. Germline V gene data show CDR1 as SQVTM and CDR2 as ANQGSEA. CDR3 region: CSVPGASGATDTQYF. The CDR3 DNA sequence: TGCAGCGTTCCCGGCGCTAGCGGGGCCACAGATACGCAGTATTTT.

The chain is built from TRBV9 and TRBJ2-3; a weak D match, TRBD1 (5 bases). Trimming shortened V by 4 bases and J by 8 bases, and 17 bases separated the two germline ends. From germline, CDR1 is SGDLS and CDR2 YYNGEE. CDR3 length: 14 amino acids. CDR3 loop: CASSSWGLGGTQYF. The CDR3 DNA is TGTGCCAGCAGCTCTTGGGGCCTGGGTGGTACGCAGTATTTT.

The rearrangement joins TRBV9 to TRBJ1-2; D is uncertain. Trimming took 0 bases from V and 8 from J, leaving 11 bases between them. Germline assignment: CDR1 SGDLS and CDR2 YYNGEE. The CDR3 runs 13 residues. The CDR3 DNA sequence: TGTGCCAGCAGCGTAGCCGGGGTCGGGGGCTACACCTTC. As protein: CASSVAGVGGYTF.

The rearrangement joins TRBV4-1 to TRBJ2-1; the match to TRBD2 covers 8 bases. Unmatched junction bases numbered 7, after V lost 0 bases and J lost 6 bases. The CDR3 consists of 16 residues. CDR1 is MGHRA, CDR2 YSYEKL, per germline. This CDR3 is CASSQDIAGPINEQFF. The CDR3 nucleotides are TGCGCCAGCAGCCAAGATATAGCGGGGCCTATCAATGAGCAGTTCTTC.

V usage is TRBV7-2 and J usage is TRBJ1-2; no reliable D call. The CDR3 has 13 amino acids. CDR1 and CDR2 (germline): SGHTA, FQGNSA. Trimming left V 5 bases short and J 4 bases short, with 11 bases between. The CDR3 sequence: CASSPSSSYGYTF. The CDR3 DNA follows: TGTGCCAGCAGCCCTTCTAGCAGCTATGGCTACACCTTC.